The 8 T cell receptor beta chains listed next were all sequenced from one sample in a study of T cell changes during pregnancy in multiple sclerosis. Here immunoSEQ multiplex PCR was the method, and the copy in TCRdb shows in-frame clones only, minus some. The sample gives about 46,000 clones, approximately 94% of which show up once; around 4% is in the top ten. The specimen comprised CD8+ T cells from peripheral blood mononuclear cells, sampled in the first trimester of pregnancy. The receptors were sampled from a female donor with multiple sclerosis, enrolled in a pregnancy study.

The J gene is TRBJ2-5, the V gene TRBV7-9; 7 bases line up with TRBD2. The germline gives CDR1 SEHNR, CDR2 FQNEAQ (reference sequence). After removal of 6 bases from V and 3 bases from J, the junction contained 4 bases not matched to a gene. The CDR3 spans 13 residues. The CDR3 protein is CASRGGTEETQYF. As DNA, the CDR3 is TGTGCCAGCAGGGGAGGGACTGAAGAGACCCAGTACTTC.

The V and J genes are TRBV5-4 and TRBJ2-5; D remains ambiguous. From germline, CDR1 is SGHNT and CDR2 YYREEE (reference sequence). Trimming removed 4 bases at V and 2 bases at J, with 9 bases between. This CDR3 comprises 13 residues. CDR3 nucleotide sequence: TGTGCCAGCAGCCCCGCCGGTCAAGAGACCCAGTACTTC. It yields the protein CASSPAGQETQYF.

The rearrangement joins TRBV7-2 to TRBJ1-1; 9 bases are a match to TRBD1. The CDR3 runs to 16 residues. V lost 1 base and J lost 1; bases outside the gene matches: 4. CDR1 and CDR2 (germline): SGHTA, FQGNSA. CDR3 bases: TGTGCCAGCAGCTTAGGGACAGGGGATCCGAACACTGAAGCTTTCTTT. It specifies CASSLGTGDPNTEAFF.

This chain links TRBV7-2 with TRBJ1-6; D might be TRBD1 (6 bases). V lost 4 bases, J lost 11 bases, and 18 bases lay in between. This CDR3 comprises 15 residues. Germline CDR1 is SGHTA and CDR2 is FQGNSA. This chain's CDR3 is CASSSTQVRGTPLHF. The CDR3 DNA is TGTGCCAGCAGCTCTACACAGGTTAGGGGGACACCCCTCCACTTT. Based on the CDR3 plus reference TRBV7-2 and TRBJ1-6, the full variable domain is GAGVSQSPSNKVTEKGKDVELRCDPISGHTALYWYRQSLGQGLEFLIYFQGNSAPDKSGLPSDRFSAERTGGSVSTLTIQRTQQEDSAVYLCASSSTQVRGTPLHFGNGTRLTVT.

This clone showed up just once. The chain employs TRBV4-1 and TRBJ1-5, with TRBD1 identical over 7 bases. Germline CDR1 and CDR2: MGHRA and YSYEKL. The CDR3 length is 15 residues. Losses at the gene ends were 1 base for V and 7 bases for J; bases not matched to a gene: 7. The CDR3 reads CASSQVDQGGQPQHF. CDR3 DNA sequence: TGCGCCAGCAGCCAAGTGGATCAGGGGGGACAGCCCCAGCATTTT.

The chain is built from TRBV11-2 and TRBJ1-1; D perhaps matches TRBD1 (5 bases). CDR3 length: 17 amino acids. CDR1 SGHAT and CDR2 FQNNGV come from the germline V gene. The ends were cut back, 3 bases at V and 1 base at J, with 18 bases in the middle. CDR3 sequence (DNA): TGTGCCAGCAGCTTGGGGGGATCTCCCGCTACGAACACTGAAGCTTTCTTT. Its translation: CASSLGGSPATNTEAFF.

The chain recombines TRBV5-4 with TRBJ1-2; D perhaps matches TRBD1 (5 bases). The CDR3 consists of 13 residues. The V gene's germline CDR1 is SGHNT and CDR2 YYREEE (reference sequence). Between the trimmed V and J ends, which lost 1 base and 4 bases, there was a span of 8 bases. CDR3 region: CASSLRGSYGYTF. The CDR3 DNA reads TGTGCCAGCAGCTTGAGGGGCTCCTATGGCTACACCTTC. The whole variable domain, filled in from reference TRBV5-4 and TRBJ1-2, reads ETGVTQSPTHLIKTRGQQVTLRCSSQSGHNTVSWYQQALGQGPQFIFQYYREEENGRGNFPPRFSGLQFPNYSSELNVNALELDDSALYLCASSLRGSYGYTFGSGTRLTVV.

The CDR3: CASSEEIQGFGNQPQHF. CDR3 coding DNA: TGTGCCAGCAGTGAAGAAATACAGGGGTTCGGCAATCAGCCCCAGCATTTT. The chain couples TRBV6-1 to TRBJ1-5, with TRBD1 matching 7 bases. CDR1 MNHNS and CDR2 SASEGT come from the germline V gene. This CDR3 has 17 residues. The V and J ends lost 1 base and 2 bases, in that order; junction bases with no gene match: 8.